These 6 T cell receptor beta chains came from one sample sequenced in a study of human CD8 memory T cell subsets. Sequencing libraries of TCR beta were made by UMI-labeled 5' RACE. TCRdb ran MiXCR on the 5' RACE reads and lists one entry per CDR3 protein. In the table there are about 7,900 distinct CDR3 sequences, 3.5% to 4.5% of which are singletons. Sequences were obtained from CD8+ T cells from PBMCs. The receptors derive from a human donor in good health.

This clonotype showed up many times. The DNA is left out, because the CDR3 cannot be placed on it with certainty; the CDR3 is given as TCRdb lists it. The chain combines TRBV7-5 with TRBJ2-7; the table's D gene call, TRBD1, was not cross checked with the DNA. TRBV7-5 is listed as a pseudogene. The CDR3 is 17 residues long, ends included. CDR3 sequence reads: CISVSEADRGRSYEQYF.

This clonotype was recorded at least ten times. The V and J genes are TRBV6-1 and TRBJ1-2; D uncertain. CDR3 length equals 11 residues. CDR1 MNHNS and CDR2 SASEGT come from the germline V gene. Trimming took off 2 bases at V and 8 bases at J, with 6 bases between the two ends. CDR3 sequence reads: CASSEYGGYTF. The CDR3 region has the DNA TGTGCCAGCAGTGAATATGGGGGCTACACCTTC.

This clonotype was observed at least ten times. The V gene is TRBV9, the J gene TRBJ2-1; D not resolved. Trimming removed 2 bases at V and 4 bases at J, with 7 bases between. Germline CDR1 reads SGDLS; CDR2 reads YYNGEE. The CDR3 spans 13 residues. The CDR3 spells CASSVGQYNEQFF. CDR3 DNA sequence: TGTGCCAGCAGCGTCGGGCAGTACAATGAGCAGTTCTTC. The full variable domain, with the rest looked up from reference TRBV9 and TRBJ2-1, is DSGVTQTPKHLITATGQRVTLRCSPRSGDLSVYWYQQSLDQGLQFLIQYYNGEERAKGNILERFSAQQFPDLHSELNLSSLELGDSALYFCASSVGQYNEQFFGPGTRLTVL.

This clonotype has a count of ten or more. V usage is TRBV7-9 and J usage is TRBJ1-5, with TRBD1 matching over 10 bases. V was clipped by 0 bases and J by 10 bases; unmatched bases: 9. CDR3 length: 16 residues. Germline values: CDR1 SEHNR, CDR2 FQNEAQ (reference sequence). The CDR3 DNA follows: TGTGCCAGCAGCTTAGCGAGCAGGACAGGGGGTGAACCCCAGCATTTT. Amino acid sequence: CASSLASRTGGEPQHF.

V and J are TRBV20-1 and TRBJ2-1; D gene uncertain. Trimming stripped 1 base from V and 8 bases from J, with 18 bases between. From germline, CDR1 is DFQATT and CDR2 SNEGSKA (reference sequence). The CDR3 has 15 amino acids. The CDR3 DNA follows: TGCAGTGCTAGAGGGACCGTTGACATTCTCGATGAGCAGTTCTTC. Its translation is CSARGTVDILDEQFF.

This clonotype was observed at least ten times. The chain couples TRBV6-4 to TRBJ2-2, with TRBD2 identical over 10 bases. This CDR3 spans 15 amino acids. Germline CDR1 MRHNA, CDR2 SNTAGT. V dropped 4 bases and J dropped 6; count of bases not matched to a gene: 5. The CDR3 protein is CASSAASGGAGELFF. Here the CDR3 DNA reads TGTGCCAGCAGTGCGGCGAGCGGGGGGGCCGGGGAGCTGTTTTTT.